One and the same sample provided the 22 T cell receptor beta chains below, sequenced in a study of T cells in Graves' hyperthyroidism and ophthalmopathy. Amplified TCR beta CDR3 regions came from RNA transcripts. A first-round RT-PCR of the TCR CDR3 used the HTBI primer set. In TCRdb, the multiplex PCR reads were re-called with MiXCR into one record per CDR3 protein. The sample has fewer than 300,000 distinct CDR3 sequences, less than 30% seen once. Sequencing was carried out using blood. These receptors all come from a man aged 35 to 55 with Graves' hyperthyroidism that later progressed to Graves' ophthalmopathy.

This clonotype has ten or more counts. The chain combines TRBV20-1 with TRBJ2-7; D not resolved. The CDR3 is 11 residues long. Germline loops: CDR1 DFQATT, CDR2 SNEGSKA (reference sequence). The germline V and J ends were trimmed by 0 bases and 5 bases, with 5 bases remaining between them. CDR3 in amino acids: CSARDLNEQYF. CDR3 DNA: TGCAGTGCTAGAGATCTGAACGAGCAGTACTTC.

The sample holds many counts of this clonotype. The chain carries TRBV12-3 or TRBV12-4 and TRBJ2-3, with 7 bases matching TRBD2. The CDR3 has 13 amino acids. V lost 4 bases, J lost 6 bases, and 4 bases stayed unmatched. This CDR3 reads CASSYAGVDTQYF. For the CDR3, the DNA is TGTGCCAGCAGTTATGCGGGGGTGGATACGCAGTATTTT.

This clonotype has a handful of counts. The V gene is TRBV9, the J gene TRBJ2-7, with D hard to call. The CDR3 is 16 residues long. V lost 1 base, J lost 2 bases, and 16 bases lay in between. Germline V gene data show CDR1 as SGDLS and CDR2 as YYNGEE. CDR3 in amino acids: CASSVIRLGGPYEQYF. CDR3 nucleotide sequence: TGTGCCAGCAGCGTAATACGGCTAGGTGGCCCCTACGAGCAGTACTTC.

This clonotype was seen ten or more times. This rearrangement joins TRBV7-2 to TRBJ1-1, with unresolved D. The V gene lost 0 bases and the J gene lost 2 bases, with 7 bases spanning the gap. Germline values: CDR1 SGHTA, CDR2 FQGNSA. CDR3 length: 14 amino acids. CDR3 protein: CASSLATFNTEAFF. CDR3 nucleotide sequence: TGTGCCAGCAGCTTAGCGACGTTCAACACTGAAGCTTTCTTT.

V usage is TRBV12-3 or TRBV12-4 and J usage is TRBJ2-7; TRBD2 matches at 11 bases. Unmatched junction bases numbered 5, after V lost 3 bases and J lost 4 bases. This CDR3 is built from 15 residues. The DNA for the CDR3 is TGTGCCAGCAGTTTCCTAGCGGGAGGTTGGTACGAGCAGTACTTC. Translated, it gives CASSFLAGGWYEQYF.

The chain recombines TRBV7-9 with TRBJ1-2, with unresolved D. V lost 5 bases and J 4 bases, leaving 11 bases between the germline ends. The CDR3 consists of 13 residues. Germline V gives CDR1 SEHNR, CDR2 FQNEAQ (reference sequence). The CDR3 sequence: CASSRSSPYGYTF. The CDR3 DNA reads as TGTGCCAGCAGCCGAAGTTCACCCTATGGCTACACCTTC.

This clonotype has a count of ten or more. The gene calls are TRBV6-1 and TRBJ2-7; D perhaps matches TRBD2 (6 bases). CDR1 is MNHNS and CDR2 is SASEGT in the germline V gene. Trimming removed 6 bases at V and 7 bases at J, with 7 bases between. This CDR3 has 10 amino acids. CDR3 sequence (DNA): TGTGCCAGCAGGGAGGGGGAGCAGTACTTC. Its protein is CASREGEQYF.

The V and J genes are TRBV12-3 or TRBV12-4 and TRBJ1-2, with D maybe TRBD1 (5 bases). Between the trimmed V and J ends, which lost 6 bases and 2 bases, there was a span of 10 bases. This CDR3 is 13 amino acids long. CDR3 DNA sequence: TGTGCCAGCAGGGCAGGGTGGAACTATGGCTACACCTTC. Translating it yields CASRAGWNYGYTF.

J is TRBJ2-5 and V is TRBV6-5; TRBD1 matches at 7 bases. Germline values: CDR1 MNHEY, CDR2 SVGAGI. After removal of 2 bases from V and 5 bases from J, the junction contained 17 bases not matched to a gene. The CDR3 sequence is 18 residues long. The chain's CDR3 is CASSYPLSRDSGIETQYF. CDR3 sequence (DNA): TGTGCCAGCAGTTACCCCTTATCCCGGGACAGTGGGATCGAGACCCAGTACTTC.

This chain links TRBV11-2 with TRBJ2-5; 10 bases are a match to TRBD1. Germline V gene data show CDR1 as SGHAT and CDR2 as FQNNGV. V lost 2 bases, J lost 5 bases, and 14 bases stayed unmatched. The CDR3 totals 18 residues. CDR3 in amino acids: CASSLRRWGQGIDETQYF. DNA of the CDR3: TGTGCCAGCAGCTTACGTAGATGGGGACAGGGGATAGATGAGACCCAGTACTTC.

CDR3: CASSHQDTTGQTQYF. The CDR3 nucleotides are TGTGCCAGCAGTCACCAAGACACGACGGGTCAGACCCAGTACTTC. The rearrangement links TRBV12-3 or TRBV12-4 to TRBJ2-5; D is uncertain. V lost 5 bases and J lost 6, with 19 bases in between. The length of the CDR3 is 15 residues.

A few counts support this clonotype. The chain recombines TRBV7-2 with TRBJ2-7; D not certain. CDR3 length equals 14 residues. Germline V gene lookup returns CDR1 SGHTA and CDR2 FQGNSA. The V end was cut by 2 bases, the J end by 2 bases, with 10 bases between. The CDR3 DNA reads TGTGCCAGCAGCTTATATACCGGCGCCTACGAGCAGTACTTC. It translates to CASSLYTGAYEQYF.

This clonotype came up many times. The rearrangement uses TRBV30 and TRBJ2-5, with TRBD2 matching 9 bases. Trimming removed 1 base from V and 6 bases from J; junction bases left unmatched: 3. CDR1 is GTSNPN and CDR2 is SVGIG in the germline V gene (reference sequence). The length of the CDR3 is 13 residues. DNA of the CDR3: TGTGCCTGGAGTGAGGGACTAGCCCAGACCCAGTACTTC. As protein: CAWSEGLAQTQYF.

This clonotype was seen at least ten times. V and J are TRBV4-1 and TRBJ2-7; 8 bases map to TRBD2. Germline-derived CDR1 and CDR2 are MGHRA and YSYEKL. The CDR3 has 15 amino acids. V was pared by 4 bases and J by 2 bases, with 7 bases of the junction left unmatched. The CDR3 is CASSPLAGGPYEQYF. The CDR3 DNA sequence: TGCGCCAGCAGCCCTTTGGCGGGAGGCCCCTACGAGCAGTACTTC.

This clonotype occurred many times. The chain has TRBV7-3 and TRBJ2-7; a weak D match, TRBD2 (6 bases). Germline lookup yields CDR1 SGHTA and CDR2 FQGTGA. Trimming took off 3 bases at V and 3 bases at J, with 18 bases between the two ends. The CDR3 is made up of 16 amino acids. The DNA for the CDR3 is TGTGCCAGCAGCTTGGAGGGGCAGGGTCCCGTCTACGAGCAGTACTTC. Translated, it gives CASSLEGQGPVYEQYF.

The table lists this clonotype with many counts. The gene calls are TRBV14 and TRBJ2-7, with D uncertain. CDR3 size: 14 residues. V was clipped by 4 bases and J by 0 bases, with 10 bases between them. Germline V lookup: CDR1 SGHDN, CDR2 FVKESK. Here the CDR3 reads CASSRRPFSYEQYF. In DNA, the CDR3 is TGTGCCAGCAGCCGCCGACCCTTCTCCTACGAGCAGTACTTC. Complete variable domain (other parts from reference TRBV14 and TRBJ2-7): EAGVTQFPSHSVIEKGQTVTLRCDPISGHDNLYWYRRVMGKEIKFLLHFVKESKQDESGMPNNRFLAERTGGTYSTLKVQPAELEDSGVYFCASSRRPFSYEQYFGPGTRLTVT.

CDR3 protein: CASRGSGLAQETQYF. CDR3 sequence (DNA): TGTGCCAGCAGGGGCTCTGGCCTAGCCCAAGAGACCCAGTACTTC. This chain uses TRBV12-3 or TRBV12-4 with TRBJ2-5; D is perhaps TRBD2 (5 bases). The germline V and J ends were trimmed by 6 bases and 1 base, with 15 bases remaining between them. The CDR3 is 15 amino acids.

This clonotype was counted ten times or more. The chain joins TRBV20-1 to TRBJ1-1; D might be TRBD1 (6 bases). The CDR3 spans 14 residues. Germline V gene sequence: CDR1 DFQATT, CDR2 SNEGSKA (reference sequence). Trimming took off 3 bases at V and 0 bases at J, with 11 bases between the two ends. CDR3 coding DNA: TGCAGTGCTAGTTCAGGGGACATGAACACTGAAGCTTTCTTT. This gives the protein CSASSGDMNTEAFF.

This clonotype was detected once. The CDR3 nucleotides are TGTGCCAGCAGCTTAAGGGAAGGGGACACTGAAGCTTTCTTT. Protein product: CASSLREGDTEAFF. The genes are TRBV7-2 and TRBJ1-1; D is perhaps TRBD1 (5 bases). V was trimmed by 2 bases and J by 3 bases, leaving 10 bases between them. This CDR3 region has 14 residues. Germline V gene lookup returns CDR1 SGHTA and CDR2 FQGNSA.

The CDR3 reads CASSPLTGDLGEQYF. CDR3 DNA: TGTGCCAGCTCACCACTCACGGGAGATCTGGGGGAGCAGTACTTC. The chain couples TRBV18 to TRBJ2-7; D might be TRBD2 (6 bases). Germline-derived CDR1 and CDR2 are KGHSH and LQKENI. With 1 base removed from V and 7 bases from J, the gap between germline ends came to 17 bases. This CDR3 is built from 15 residues.

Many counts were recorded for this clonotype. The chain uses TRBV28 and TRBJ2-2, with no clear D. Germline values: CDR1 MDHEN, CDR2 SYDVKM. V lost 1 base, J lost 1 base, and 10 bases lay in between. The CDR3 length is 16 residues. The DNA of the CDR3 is TGTGCCAGCAGTTTATCCCGGGTTATGAACACCGGGGAGCTGTTTTTT. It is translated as CASSLSRVMNTGELFF. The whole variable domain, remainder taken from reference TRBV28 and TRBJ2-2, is DVKVTQSSRYLVKRTGEKVFLECVQDMDHENMFWYRQDPGLGLRLIYFSYDVKMKEKGDIPEGYSVSREKKERFSLILESASTNQTSMYLCASSLSRVMNTGELFFGEGSRLTVL.

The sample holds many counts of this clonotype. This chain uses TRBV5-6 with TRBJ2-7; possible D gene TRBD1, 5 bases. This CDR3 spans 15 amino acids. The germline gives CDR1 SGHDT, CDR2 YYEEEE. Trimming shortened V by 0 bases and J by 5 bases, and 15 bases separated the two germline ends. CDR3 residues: CASSLDPPRDHEQYF. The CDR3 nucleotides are TGTGCCAGCAGCTTGGATCCCCCCAGGGATCACGAGCAGTACTTC.